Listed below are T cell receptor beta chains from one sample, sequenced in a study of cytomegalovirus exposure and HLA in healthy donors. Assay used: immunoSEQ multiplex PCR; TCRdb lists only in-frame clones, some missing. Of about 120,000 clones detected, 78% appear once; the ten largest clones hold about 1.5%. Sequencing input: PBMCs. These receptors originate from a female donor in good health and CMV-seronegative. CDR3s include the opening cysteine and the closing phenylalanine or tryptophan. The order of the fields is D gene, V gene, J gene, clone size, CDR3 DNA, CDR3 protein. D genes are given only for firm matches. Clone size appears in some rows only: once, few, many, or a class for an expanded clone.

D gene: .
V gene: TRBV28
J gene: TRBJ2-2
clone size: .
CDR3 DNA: TGTGCCAGCAGCTTTACAGGGGAGGAAGCCGGGGAGCTGTTTTTT
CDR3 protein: CASSFTGEEAGELFF

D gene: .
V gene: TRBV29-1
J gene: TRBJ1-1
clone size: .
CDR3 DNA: TGCAGCGTTGTAGGGGTCCATGAAGCTTTCTTT
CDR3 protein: CSVVGVHEAFF

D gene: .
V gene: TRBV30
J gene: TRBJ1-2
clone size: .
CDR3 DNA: TGTGCCTGGGCCACCTACCGGGACAAGGAAAACGGCTACACCTTC
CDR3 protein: CAWATYRDKENGYTF

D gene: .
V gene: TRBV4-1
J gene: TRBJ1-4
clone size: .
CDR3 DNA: TGCGCCAGCAGCCAACCTCCAGGGGCAACTAATGAAAAACTGTTTTTT
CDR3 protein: CASSQPPGATNEKLFF

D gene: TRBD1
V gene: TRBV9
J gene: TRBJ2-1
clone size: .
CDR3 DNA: TGTGCCAGCAGCGTGACTGACAGGGGGGATGAGCAGTTCTTC
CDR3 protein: CASSVTDRGDEQFF

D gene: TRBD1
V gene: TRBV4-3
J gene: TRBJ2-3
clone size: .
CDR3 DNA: TGCGCCAGCAGCCAAGATCTAGGGGGACAGGGTATAGATACGCAGTATTTT
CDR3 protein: CASSQDLGGQGIDTQYF

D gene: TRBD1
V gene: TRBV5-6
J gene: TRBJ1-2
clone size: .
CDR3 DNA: TGTGCCAGCAGCTGGGAGACAGGGACGTACTATGGCTACACCTTC
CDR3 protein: CASSWETGTYYGYTF

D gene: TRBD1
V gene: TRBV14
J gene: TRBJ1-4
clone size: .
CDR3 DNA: TGTGCCAGCACTCTGACAGGGGGCGATGAAAAACTGTTTTTT
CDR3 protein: CASTLTGGDEKLFF

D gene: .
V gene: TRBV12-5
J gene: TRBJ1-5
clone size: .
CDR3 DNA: TGTGCTAGTGGTTTGGTACAGCACAGTTATAGCAATCAGCCCCAGCATTTT
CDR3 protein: CASGLVQHSYSNQPQHF

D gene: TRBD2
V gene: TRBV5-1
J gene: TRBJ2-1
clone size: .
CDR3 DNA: TGCGCCAGCAGCTCGGAAGTAGCGGGAGTTCTGTTCTTC
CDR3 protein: CASSSEVAGVLFF

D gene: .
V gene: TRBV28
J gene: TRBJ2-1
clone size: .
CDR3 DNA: TGTGCCAGCAGTTCACCCCGGGGGGGCGGGAGTAAGGGGGCTGAGCAGTTCTTC
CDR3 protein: CASSSPRGGGSKGAEQFF

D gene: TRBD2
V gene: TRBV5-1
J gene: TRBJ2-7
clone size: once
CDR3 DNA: TGCGCCAGCAGCCCCGGGACTAGCGACGAGCAGTACTTC
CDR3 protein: CASSPGTSDEQYF

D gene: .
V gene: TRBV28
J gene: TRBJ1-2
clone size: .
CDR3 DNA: TGTGCCAGCAGGGAGGAGAACTATGGCTACACCTTC
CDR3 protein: CASREENYGYTF

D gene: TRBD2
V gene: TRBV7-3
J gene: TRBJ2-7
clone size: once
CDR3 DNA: TGTGCCAGCAGCCCCATGGCGGGAGCTGCCTACGAGCAGTACTTC
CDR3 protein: CASSPMAGAAYEQYF

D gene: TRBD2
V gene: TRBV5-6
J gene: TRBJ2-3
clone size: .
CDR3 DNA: TGTGCCAGCACACTAGCGGGAGGGCCTTCCGTCACAGATACGCAGTATTTT
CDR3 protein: CASTLAGGPSVTDTQYF

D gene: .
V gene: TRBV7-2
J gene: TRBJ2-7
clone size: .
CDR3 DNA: TGTGCCAGCAGTTCAGGCGCGTACGAGCAGTACTTC
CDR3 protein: CASSSGAYEQYF

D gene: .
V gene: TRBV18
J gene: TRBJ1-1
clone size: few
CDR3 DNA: TGTGCCAGCTCACCATGGCCGGGGGGGAACACTGAAGCTTTCTTT
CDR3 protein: CASSPWPGGNTEAFF

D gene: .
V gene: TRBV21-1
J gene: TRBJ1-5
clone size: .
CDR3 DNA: TGTGCCAGCAGCAAAGGGGGCGCCACCCCCCAGCATTTT
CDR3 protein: CASSKGGATPQHF

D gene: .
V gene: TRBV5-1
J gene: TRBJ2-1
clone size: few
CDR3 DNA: TGCGCCAGCAGCTTGGGTATCTACAATGAGCAGTTCTTC
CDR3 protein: CASSLGIYNEQFF

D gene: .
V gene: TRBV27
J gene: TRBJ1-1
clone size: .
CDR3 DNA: TGTGCCAGCACTAGCCCTGGGTCCTTGGCTTTCTTT
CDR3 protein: CASTSPGSLAFF

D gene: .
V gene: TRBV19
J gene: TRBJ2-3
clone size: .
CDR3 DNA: TGTGCCAGTAGTATAGCTAGCACCGTTAGCACAGATACGCAGTATTTT
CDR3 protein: CASSIASTVSTDTQYF

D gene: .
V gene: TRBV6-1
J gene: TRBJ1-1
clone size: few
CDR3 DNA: TGTGCCAGCAGCCAACTATACACCACTGAAGCTTTCTTT
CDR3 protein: CASSQLYTTEAFF

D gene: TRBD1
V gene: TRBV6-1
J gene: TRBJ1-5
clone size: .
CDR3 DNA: TGTGCCAGCAGTGAGGGGGACAGGGGACGTCAGCCCCAGCATTTT
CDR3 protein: CASSEGDRGRQPQHF